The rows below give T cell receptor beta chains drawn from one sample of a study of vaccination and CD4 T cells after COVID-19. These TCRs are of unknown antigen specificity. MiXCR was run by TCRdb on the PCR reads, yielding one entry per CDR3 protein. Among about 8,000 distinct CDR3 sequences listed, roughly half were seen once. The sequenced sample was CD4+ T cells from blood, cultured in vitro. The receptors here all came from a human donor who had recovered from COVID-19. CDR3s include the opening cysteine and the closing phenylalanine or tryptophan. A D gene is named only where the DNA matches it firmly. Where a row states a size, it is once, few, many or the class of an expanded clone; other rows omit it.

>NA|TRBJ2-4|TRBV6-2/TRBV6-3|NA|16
CASSTIRHSAKNIQYF
TGTGCCAGCAGTACGATCCGACACTCAGCCAAAAACATTCAGTACTTC
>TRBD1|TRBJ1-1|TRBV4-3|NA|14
CASSQVQGQAEAFF
TGCGCCAGCAGCCAGGTACAGGGACAGGCTGAAGCTTTCTTT
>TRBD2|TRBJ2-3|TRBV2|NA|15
CASTMTSGRTDTQYF
TGTGCCAGCACTATGACTAGCGGGAGGACAGATACGCAGTATTTT
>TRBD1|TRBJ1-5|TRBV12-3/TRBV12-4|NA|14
CASSPTGSNQPQHF
TGTGCCAGCAGTCCGACAGGGAGCAATCAGCCCCAGCATTTT
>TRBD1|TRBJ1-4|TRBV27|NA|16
CASSLLTGQGLGKLFF
TGTGCCAGCAGTTTATTAACCGGACAGGGCCTAGGAAAACTGTTTTTT
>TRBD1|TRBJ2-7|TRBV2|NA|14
CASSADRELYEQYF
TGTGCCAGCAGTGCGGACAGGGAGCTCTACGAGCAGTACTTC
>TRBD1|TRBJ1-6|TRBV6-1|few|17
CASSGQGGRTYNSPLHF
TGTGCCAGCAGTGGGCAGGGGGGGAGAACCTATAATTCACCCCTCCACTTT
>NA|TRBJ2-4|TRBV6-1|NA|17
CASRTQTLGGGKNIQYF
TGTGCCAGCAGAACCCAAACCCTTGGGGGAGGCAAAAACATTCAGTACTTC
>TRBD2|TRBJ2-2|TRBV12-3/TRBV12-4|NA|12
CASRTSAGELFF
TGTGCCAGCAGAACTAGCGCCGGGGAGCTGTTTTTT
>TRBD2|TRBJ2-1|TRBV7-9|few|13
CASRSGTSGDTFF
TGTGCCAGCAGATCCGGGACTAGCGGGGATACGTTCTTC
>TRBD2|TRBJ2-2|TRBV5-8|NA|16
CASSLRAGGLTGELFF
TGTGCCAGCAGCTTACGAGCGGGGGGCCTAACCGGGGAGCTGTTTTTT
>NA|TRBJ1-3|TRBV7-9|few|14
CASSLDPPGNTIYF
TGTGCCAGCAGCTTGGACCCACCTGGAAACACCATATATTTT
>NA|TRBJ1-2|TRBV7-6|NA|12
CASSPGGHGYTF
TGTGCCAGCAGCCCCGGGGGACATGGCTACACCTTC
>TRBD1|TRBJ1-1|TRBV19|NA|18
CASSPRPGQGASSTEAFF
TGTGCCAGTAGTCCTCGACCGGGACAGGGGGCTTCGAGCACTGAAGCTTTCTTT
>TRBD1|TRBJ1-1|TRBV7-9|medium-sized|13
CASSLGQHTEAFF
TGTGCCAGCAGCTTGGGACAGCACACTGAAGCTTTCTTT
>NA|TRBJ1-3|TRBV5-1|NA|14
CASSKDSSGNTIYF
TGCGCCAGCAGCAAGGACAGCTCTGGAAACACCATATATTTT
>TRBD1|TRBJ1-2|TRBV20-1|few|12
CSARQGGYGYTF
TGCAGTGCCAGACAGGGAGGGTATGGCTACACCTTC
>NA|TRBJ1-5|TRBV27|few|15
CASPLRGTKNQPQHF
TGTGCCAGCCCCCTGCGGGGGACTAAAAATCAGCCCCAGCATTTT
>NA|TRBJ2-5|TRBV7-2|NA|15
CASSFPGLGGETQYF
TGTGCCAGCAGCTTCCCGGGACTCGGTGGGGAGACCCAGTACTTC
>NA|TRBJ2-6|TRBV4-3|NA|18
CASSQVWNTISGANVLTF
TGCGCCAGCAGCCAAGTGTGGAACACGATCTCTGGGGCCAACGTCCTGACTTTC
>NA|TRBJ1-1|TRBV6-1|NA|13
CASRTGGSTEAFF
TGTGCCAGCAGAACCGGGGGTAGTACTGAAGCTTTCTTT
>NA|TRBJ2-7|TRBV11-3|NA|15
CASSKGPQSSYEQYF
TGTGCCAGCAGCAAGGGACCCCAGAGCTCCTACGAGCAGTACTTC
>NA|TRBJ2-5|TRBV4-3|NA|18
CASSHQSGLVGRQETQYF
TGCGCCAGCAGCCACCAATCCGGCCTCGTGGGGAGACAAGAGACCCAGTACTTC
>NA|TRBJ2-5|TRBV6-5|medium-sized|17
CASSYPGRGLTGETQYF
TGTGCCAGCAGTTACCCCGGACGGGGACTTACCGGTGAGACCCAGTACTTC
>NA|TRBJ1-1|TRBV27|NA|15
CVSSPPGRLNTEAFF
TGTGTCAGCAGTCCCCCTGGGCGGCTGAACACTGAAGCTTTCTTT
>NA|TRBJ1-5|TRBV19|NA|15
CASSIRAPRDQPQHF
TGTGCCAGTAGTATTAGGGCCCCGAGAGATCAGCCCCAGCATTTT
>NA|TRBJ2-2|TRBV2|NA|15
CASSVDRSYTGELFF
TGTGCCAGCAGTGTCGACAGGTCCTACACCGGGGAGCTGTTTTTT
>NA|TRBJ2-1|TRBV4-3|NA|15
CASSQEMSIKGGQFF
TGCGCCAGCAGCCAAGAAATGAGCATAAAGGGTGGGCAGTTCTTC
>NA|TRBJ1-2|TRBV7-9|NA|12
CATQGLNYGYTF
TGTGCCACCCAGGGCCTCAACTATGGCTACACCTTC
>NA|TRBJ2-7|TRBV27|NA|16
CASSFRGGHTAYEQYF
TGTGCCAGCAGTTTTCGAGGGGGTCACACGGCCTACGAGCAGTACTTC
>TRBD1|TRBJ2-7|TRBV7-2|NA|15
CASSSRTGGLYEQYF
TGTGCCAGCAGCTCACGGACAGGGGGCCTTTACGAGCAGTACTTC
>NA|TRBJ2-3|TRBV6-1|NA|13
CASSERSTDTQYF
TGTGCCAGCAGTGAACGAAGCACAGATACGCAGTATTTT
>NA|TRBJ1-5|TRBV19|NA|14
CASSIKAGNQPQHF
TGTGCCAGTAGTATAAAGGCAGGGAATCAGCCCCAGCATTTT
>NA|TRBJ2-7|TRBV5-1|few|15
CASSSRGGSPYEQYF
TGCGCCAGCAGCTCCCGCGGGGGCTCTCCCTACGAGCAGTACTTC
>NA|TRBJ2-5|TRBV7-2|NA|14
CASSLVQAGETQYF
TGTGCCAGCAGCTTAGTACAGGCTGGAGAGACCCAGTACTTC
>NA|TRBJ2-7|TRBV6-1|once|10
CASLNYEQYF
TGTGCCAGCCTCAACTACGAGCAGTACTTC
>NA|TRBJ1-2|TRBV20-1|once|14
CSARGGQKSYGYTF
TGCAGTGCTAGAGGAGGACAGAAATCCTATGGCTACACCTTC
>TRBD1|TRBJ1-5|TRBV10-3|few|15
CAISRDRYSNQPQHF
TGTGCCATCAGTAGGGACAGGTATAGCAATCAGCCCCAGCATTTT
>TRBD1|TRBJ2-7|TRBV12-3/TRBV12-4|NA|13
CASSYTGGRQQYF
TGTGCCAGCAGTTATACAGGGGGCAGGCAGCAGTACTTC
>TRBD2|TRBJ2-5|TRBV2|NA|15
CASRGTSGSQETQYF
TGTGCCAGCAGGGGGACTAGCGGGTCTCAAGAGACCCAGTACTTC
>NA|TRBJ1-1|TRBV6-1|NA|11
CASRRNTEAFF
TGTGCCAGCAGACGAAACACTGAAGCTTTCTTT
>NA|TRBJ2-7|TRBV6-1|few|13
CASSNRINYEQYF
TGTGCCAGCAGTAACCGTATAAATTACGAGCAGTACTTC
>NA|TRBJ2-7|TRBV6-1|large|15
CASSTGGTDTYEQYF
TGTGCCAGCAGCACGGGCGGGACGGATACCTACGAGCAGTACTTC
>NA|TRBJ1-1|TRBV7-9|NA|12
CASSYPNTEAFF
TGTGCCAGCAGCTATCCGAACACTGAAGCTTTCTTT
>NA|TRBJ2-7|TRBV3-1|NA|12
CASSPMGYEQYF
TGTGCCAGCAGCCCGATGGGCTACGAGCAGTACTTC
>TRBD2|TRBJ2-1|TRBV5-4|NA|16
CASSSGLAESYNEQFF
TGTGCCAGCAGTTCAGGACTAGCGGAGAGCTACAATGAGCAGTTCTTC
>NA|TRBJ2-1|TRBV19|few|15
CASSISAPKGNEQFF
TGTGCCAGTAGTATCAGTGCTCCGAAAGGTAATGAGCAGTTCTTC
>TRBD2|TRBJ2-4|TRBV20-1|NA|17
CSAKSAAGGGAKNIQYF
TGCAGTGCGAAGAGTGCTGCGGGCGGGGGGGCCAAAAACATTCAGTACTTC
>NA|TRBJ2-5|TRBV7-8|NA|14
CASSNAGSQETQYF
TGTGCCAGCAGCAATGCCGGGAGCCAAGAGACCCAGTACTTC
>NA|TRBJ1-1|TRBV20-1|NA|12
CSARSRNTEAFF
TGCAGTGCTCGTTCGAGGAACACTGAAGCTTTCTTT
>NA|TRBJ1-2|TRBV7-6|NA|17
CASSFRRSDSPNYGYTF
TGTGCCAGCAGCTTTAGGCGATCGGACAGTCCAAACTATGGCTACACCTTC
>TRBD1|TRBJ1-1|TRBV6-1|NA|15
CASSLRQGAPTEAFF
TGTGCCAGCAGCCTCAGACAGGGGGCGCCCACTGAAGCTTTCTTT
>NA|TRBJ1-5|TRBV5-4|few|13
CASSIDPGQPQHF
TGTGCCAGCAGCATCGACCCGGGTCAGCCCCAGCATTTT
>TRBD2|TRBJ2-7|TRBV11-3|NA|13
CASSLLRTSEQYF
TGTGCCAGCAGCTTATTAAGGACTAGCGAGCAGTACTTC